This paragraph covers one T cell receptor beta chain sequence. Its target is unknown. The source of the sample is a study of T cell repertoires in cytomegalovirus infection. MiXCR, applied by TCRdb to the reads, yields one record per CDR3 protein. The repertoire consists of hundreds of thousands of distinct CDR3 sequences, with roughly 30% occurring once and the leading ten covering over 10%. The specimen comprised cultured CD8+ T cells from PBMCs, sampled from culture after CMV antigen stimulation. This TCR was recovered from a human donor in good health (CMV status not recorded). Some clones in this sample may be carry-over from other donors' samples.

The CDR3 nucleotides read TGTGCCAGCAGTTTGGGACTAGCGAGGGGGCCGGAGACCCAGTACTTC. This sequence encodes CASSLGLARGPETQYF. This chain uses TRBV12-3 or TRBV12-4 with TRBJ2-5, with 10 bases fitting TRBD2. The CDR3 runs to 16 residues. V trimming: 3 bases; J trimming: 5 bases; junction bases outside the gene matches: 9.